A selection of T cell receptor beta chains follows, all from one sample in a study of patients and donors after allogeneic stem cell transplantation. TCRdb re-called the RT-PCR reads through MiXCR, storing one row per CDR3 protein. This table holds 110,000 or so distinct CDR3 sequences, around 38% found once. The sequenced sample was blood, either unsorted or a sorted T cell fraction (not recorded which). Every receptor here comes from a human donor who was either an allogeneic HSCT recipient or a stem cell or donor lymphocyte infusion donor (not recorded which). It is not recorded whose cells these are; they may come from a transplant donor. CDR3s include the opening cysteine and the closing phenylalanine or tryptophan. Fields, in order: J gene, D gene, clone size, V gene, CDR3 DNA, CDR3 protein. D genes are given only for firm matches. Expanded clones are given a class, and other clones once, few, many or no size at all.

j_gene: TRBJ1-2
d_gene: -
abundance: -
v_gene: TRBV6-5
CDR3nt: TGTGCCAGCAGTTACGGGCCGGGCTATGGCTACACCTTC
CDR3aa: CASSYGPGYGYTF

j_gene: TRBJ2-2
d_gene: -
abundance: -
v_gene: TRBV20-1
CDR3nt: TGCAGTGCTAGTAGGCTGAACACCGGGGAGCTGTTTTTT
CDR3aa: CSASRLNTGELFF

j_gene: TRBJ2-7
d_gene: -
abundance: few
v_gene: TRBV20-1
CDR3nt: TGCAGTGCTAGAGATCACGGTAGCGGACTCTCCTACGAGCAGTACTTC
CDR3aa: CSARDHGSGLSYEQYF

j_gene: TRBJ2-1
d_gene: -
abundance: -
v_gene: TRBV11-3
CDR3nt: TGTGCCAGCAAAGGTATCGGAGATGAGCAGTTCTTC
CDR3aa: CASKGIGDEQFF

j_gene: TRBJ2-1
d_gene: -
abundance: -
v_gene: TRBV20-1
CDR3nt: TGCAGTGCTACCCCCCCCTGGGGAGTCTTTGAGCAGTTCTTC
CDR3aa: CSATPPWGVFEQFF

j_gene: TRBJ1-5
d_gene: -
abundance: -
v_gene: TRBV6-2/TRBV6-3
CDR3nt: TGTGCCAGCAGTTACAGACCGGGTCAGCCCCAGCATTTT
CDR3aa: CASSYRPGQPQHF

j_gene: TRBJ2-7
d_gene: TRBD2
abundance: -
v_gene: TRBV20-1
CDR3nt: TGCAGCGTCTCCGGGACTAGCGGAGGGGGATCCTACGAGCAGTACTTC
CDR3aa: CSVSGTSGGGSYEQYF

j_gene: TRBJ1-1
d_gene: -
abundance: -
v_gene: TRBV18
CDR3nt: TGTGCCAGCTCACCGTTTAACACTGAAGCTTTCTTT
CDR3aa: CASSPFNTEAFF

j_gene: TRBJ2-1
d_gene: TRBD2
abundance: -
v_gene: TRBV7-9
CDR3nt: TGTGCCACTGGGGCCGGGACTAGTAGGGGCGGGGAGCAGTTCTTC
CDR3aa: CATGAGTSRGGEQFF

j_gene: TRBJ1-2
d_gene: TRBD1
abundance: -
v_gene: TRBV12-3/TRBV12-4
CDR3nt: TGTGCCAGCAGTTTAGCACTACAGGGGGGTCGGAATGGCTACACCTTC
CDR3aa: CASSLALQGGRNGYTF

j_gene: TRBJ1-2
d_gene: -
abundance: few
v_gene: TRBV7-2
CDR3nt: TGTGCCAGCAGCTTAGGGCTGGTTTGGTCCTATGGCTACACCTTC
CDR3aa: CASSLGLVWSYGYTF

j_gene: TRBJ2-1
d_gene: TRBD1
abundance: -
v_gene: TRBV24-1
CDR3nt: TGTGCCACCAGTGACTACGGGACAGGGCTGGACAATGAGCAGTTCTTC
CDR3aa: CATSDYGTGLDNEQFF

j_gene: TRBJ2-5
d_gene: -
abundance: -
v_gene: TRBV5-1
CDR3nt: TGCGCCAGCAGCCCGTGGGGAGTGATGGAAGAGACCCAGTACTTC
CDR3aa: CASSPWGVMEETQYF

j_gene: TRBJ2-4
d_gene: -
abundance: -
v_gene: TRBV7-2
CDR3nt: TGTGCCAGCAGCTTAGGGCATCAGGCCAAAAACATTCAGTACTTC
CDR3aa: CASSLGHQAKNIQYF

j_gene: TRBJ2-7
d_gene: -
abundance: -
v_gene: TRBV3-1
CDR3nt: TGTGCCAGCAGCCAAGTAATCTACGAGCAGTACTTC
CDR3aa: CASSQVIYEQYF

j_gene: TRBJ1-1
d_gene: -
abundance: -
v_gene: TRBV28
CDR3nt: TGTGCCAGCCTCCGGGTGAACACTGAAGCTTTCTTT
CDR3aa: CASLRVNTEAFF

j_gene: TRBJ1-1
d_gene: TRBD1
abundance: -
v_gene: TRBV18
CDR3nt: TGTGCCAGCTCACTGGGACAGGGGGCAAGTGAAGCTTTCTTT
CDR3aa: CASSLGQGASEAFF

j_gene: TRBJ1-1
d_gene: -
abundance: -
v_gene: TRBV20-1
CDR3nt: TGCAGTGCGGCAGGTTCGAGTAGGGCTAAAATGAACACTGAAGCTTTCTTT
CDR3aa: CSAAGSSRAKMNTEAFF

j_gene: TRBJ1-2
d_gene: -
abundance: -
v_gene: TRBV21-1
CDR3nt: TGTGCCAGCAGCGCAGGACAGGGGGCGGACTATGGCTACACCTTC
CDR3aa: CASSAGQGADYGYTF

j_gene: TRBJ2-2
d_gene: TRBD1
abundance: -
v_gene: TRBV12-3/TRBV12-4
CDR3nt: TGTGCCAGCAGTCCCGACAGGGGGAACACCGGGGAGCTGTTTTTT
CDR3aa: CASSPDRGNTGELFF

j_gene: TRBJ2-7
d_gene: -
abundance: -
v_gene: TRBV20-1
CDR3nt: TGCAGTGCCTCAGGCCAAGGGAGATATTACGAGCAGTACTTC
CDR3aa: CSASGQGRYYEQYF

j_gene: TRBJ2-3
d_gene: -
abundance: -
v_gene: TRBV9
CDR3nt: TGTGCCAGCAGCGTAGGAGTGGGAACTAGCACAGATACGCAGTATTTT
CDR3aa: CASSVGVGTSTDTQYF

j_gene: TRBJ1-4
d_gene: TRBD1
abundance: few
v_gene: TRBV20-1
CDR3nt: TGCAGTGCTCCGGGACAGGGAACCGAAAAACTGTTTTTT
CDR3aa: CSAPGQGTEKLFF

j_gene: TRBJ2-1
d_gene: TRBD2
abundance: -
v_gene: TRBV25-1
CDR3nt: TGTGCCAGCAGTGTTCAGCGGGAGGGCTTGAAGAATGAGCAGTTCTTC
CDR3aa: CASSVQREGLKNEQFF

j_gene: TRBJ1-1
d_gene: TRBD1
abundance: -
v_gene: TRBV7-2
CDR3nt: TGTGCCAGCAGCTTAGCGCGGACAGGGGATAACACTGAAGCTTTCTTT
CDR3aa: CASSLARTGDNTEAFF

j_gene: TRBJ1-3
d_gene: -
abundance: few
v_gene: TRBV6-5
CDR3nt: TGTGCCAGCAGTTACACACCAGGTGTCTCTGGAAACACCATATATTTT
CDR3aa: CASSYTPGVSGNTIYF

j_gene: TRBJ1-5
d_gene: -
abundance: few
v_gene: TRBV7-9
CDR3nt: TGTGCCAGCAGCTTAGACACCCACCAGCCCCAGCATTTT
CDR3aa: CASSLDTHQPQHF

j_gene: TRBJ2-3
d_gene: -
abundance: few
v_gene: TRBV7-2
CDR3nt: TGTGCCAGCAGCCCAAGAGGGGTAGATACGCAGTATTTT
CDR3aa: CASSPRGVDTQYF

j_gene: TRBJ2-5
d_gene: -
abundance: few
v_gene: TRBV12-3/TRBV12-4
CDR3nt: TGTGCCAGCAGTGCCCTGGGCCTCCAAGAGACCCAGTACTTC
CDR3aa: CASSALGLQETQYF

j_gene: TRBJ2-1
d_gene: TRBD2
abundance: -
v_gene: TRBV12-3/TRBV12-4
CDR3nt: TGTGCCAGCAACCTTTATAGCGGGAGGTCCTACAATGAGCAGTTCTTC
CDR3aa: CASNLYSGRSYNEQFF

j_gene: TRBJ1-4
d_gene: TRBD1
abundance: few
v_gene: TRBV28
CDR3nt: TGTGCCAGCAGTCGAACCAGGGGGGAAAAACTGTTTTTT
CDR3aa: CASSRTRGEKLFF

j_gene: TRBJ1-3
d_gene: TRBD1
abundance: -
v_gene: TRBV4-2
CDR3nt: TGTGCCAGCAGCAGACAGGGGGGGGAAAACACCATATATTTT
CDR3aa: CASSRQGGENTIYF

j_gene: TRBJ2-1
d_gene: TRBD1
abundance: few
v_gene: TRBV29-1
CDR3nt: TGCAGCGTTGAAGTAAAGGGACAGACCAATGAGCAGTTCTTC
CDR3aa: CSVEVKGQTNEQFF

j_gene: TRBJ1-1
d_gene: -
abundance: -
v_gene: TRBV16
CDR3nt: TGTGCCAGCAGCCAAGCGAAGGGTGGAGGAGCTTTCTTT
CDR3aa: CASSQAKGGGAFF

j_gene: TRBJ2-3
d_gene: TRBD2
abundance: -
v_gene: TRBV5-1
CDR3nt: TGCGCCAGCAGCCCAAAACGAGGGAGGGCCCCAGATACGCAGTATTTT
CDR3aa: CASSPKRGRAPDTQYF

j_gene: TRBJ2-1
d_gene: TRBD2
abundance: -
v_gene: TRBV27
CDR3nt: TGTGCCAGCTTCGGGCGGACTAGCGGTAACAATGAGCAGTTCTTC
CDR3aa: CASFGRTSGNNEQFF

j_gene: TRBJ2-2
d_gene: -
abundance: few
v_gene: TRBV25-1
CDR3nt: TGTGCCAGCACCCTTAGCAACACCGGGGAGCTGTTTTTT
CDR3aa: CASTLSNTGELFF

j_gene: TRBJ1-6
d_gene: -
abundance: -
v_gene: TRBV6-6
CDR3nt: TGTGCCAGCAGTTACTCAGGGCAGGGGAAGCCCCTCCACTTT
CDR3aa: CASSYSGQGKPLHF

j_gene: TRBJ1-2
d_gene: -
abundance: few
v_gene: TRBV29-1
CDR3nt: TGCAGCGTTGCGGGACTTACGGACTATGGCTACACCTTC
CDR3aa: CSVAGLTDYGYTF

j_gene: TRBJ2-3
d_gene: TRBD2
abundance: few
v_gene: TRBV7-2
CDR3nt: TGTGCCAGCAGCTTAGTCTTCGGGACTAGCGGGAGGGCCAGCACAGATACGCAGTATTTT
CDR3aa: CASSLVFGTSGRASTDTQYF

j_gene: TRBJ1-1
d_gene: TRBD1
abundance: -
v_gene: TRBV28
CDR3nt: TGTGCCAGCAGTTCTCCCTTCGGACAGGATGGTGAAGCTTTCTTT
CDR3aa: CASSSPFGQDGEAFF

j_gene: TRBJ2-3
d_gene: -
abundance: few
v_gene: TRBV6-6
CDR3nt: TGTGCCAGCAGTTACGCATGGGAGGCAGATACGCAGTATTTT
CDR3aa: CASSYAWEADTQYF

j_gene: TRBJ2-3
d_gene: -
abundance: few
v_gene: TRBV5-1
CDR3nt: TGCGCCAGCAGCTTGCTAGGGTCAGATACGCAGTATTTT
CDR3aa: CASSLLGSDTQYF

j_gene: TRBJ2-7
d_gene: -
abundance: -
v_gene: TRBV4-2
CDR3nt: TGTGCCAGCAGCCAACCTGGGAACTACGAGCAGTACTTC
CDR3aa: CASSQPGNYEQYF

j_gene: TRBJ1-2
d_gene: TRBD1
abundance: -
v_gene: TRBV6-5
CDR3nt: TGTGCCAGCAGTAGGGACAGACTCTATGGCTACACCTTC
CDR3aa: CASSRDRLYGYTF

j_gene: TRBJ1-1
d_gene: TRBD1
abundance: -
v_gene: TRBV29-1
CDR3nt: TGCAGCGTGGTTGAAGCGACAGGGGTAGGCAGGGCTTTCTTT
CDR3aa: CSVVEATGVGRAFF

j_gene: TRBJ2-3
d_gene: -
abundance: -
v_gene: TRBV15
CDR3nt: TGTGCCACCAGCTGTCCTAGTCAGGGCACAGATACGCAGTATTTT
CDR3aa: CATSCPSQGTDTQYF

j_gene: TRBJ1-4
d_gene: TRBD1
abundance: -
v_gene: TRBV20-1
CDR3nt: TGCAGTGCTATACGCCCGGGACAGCCTAATGAAAAACTGTTTTTT
CDR3aa: CSAIRPGQPNEKLFF

j_gene: TRBJ1-6
d_gene: -
abundance: few
v_gene: TRBV19
CDR3nt: TGTGCCAGTAGTATAATAGGAGGGAGGAGTTCACCCCTCCACTTT
CDR3aa: CASSIIGGRSSPLHF

j_gene: TRBJ2-7
d_gene: -
abundance: -
v_gene: TRBV4-3
CDR3nt: TGCGCCAGCAGCCAAGAACTGACCTACGAGCAGTACTTC
CDR3aa: CASSQELTYEQYF

j_gene: TRBJ1-6
d_gene: -
abundance: -
v_gene: TRBV6-5
CDR3nt: TGTGCCAGCAGTTACTCGGCGTTCGGGGGGCTTTCACCCCTCCACTTT
CDR3aa: CASSYSAFGGLSPLHF

j_gene: TRBJ1-2
d_gene: TRBD1
abundance: -
v_gene: TRBV20-1
CDR3nt: TGCAGTGCTAGAGATGGCGGACAGGGGGCAAGGGGCTATGGCTACACCTTC
CDR3aa: CSARDGGQGARGYGYTF

j_gene: TRBJ1-3
d_gene: -
abundance: few
v_gene: TRBV7-2
CDR3nt: TGTGCCAGCAGCCCTCTGACAAGTCGGGGTGGAAACACCATATATTTT
CDR3aa: CASSPLTSRGGNTIYF

j_gene: TRBJ2-3
d_gene: -
abundance: -
v_gene: TRBV15
CDR3nt: TGTGCCACCAGCACAGCAGGGTCCTATGGCACAGATACGCAGTATTTT
CDR3aa: CATSTAGSYGTDTQYF

j_gene: TRBJ2-2
d_gene: TRBD2
abundance: -
v_gene: TRBV20-1
CDR3nt: TGCAGTGCTAGATGGCTAGCGGTTAACACCGGGGAGCTGTTTTTT
CDR3aa: CSARWLAVNTGELFF